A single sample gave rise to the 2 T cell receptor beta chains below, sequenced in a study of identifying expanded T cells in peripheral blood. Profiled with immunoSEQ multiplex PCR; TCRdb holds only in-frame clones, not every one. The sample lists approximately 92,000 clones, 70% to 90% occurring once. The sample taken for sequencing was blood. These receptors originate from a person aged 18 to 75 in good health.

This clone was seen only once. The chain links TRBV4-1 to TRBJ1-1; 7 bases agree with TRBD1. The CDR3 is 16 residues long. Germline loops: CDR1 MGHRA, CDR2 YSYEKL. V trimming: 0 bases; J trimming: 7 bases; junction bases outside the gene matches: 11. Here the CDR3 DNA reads TGCGCCAGCAGCCAAGAGCGGGACAGTAGGATTTTTGAAGCTTTCTTT. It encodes CASSQERDSRIFEAFF.

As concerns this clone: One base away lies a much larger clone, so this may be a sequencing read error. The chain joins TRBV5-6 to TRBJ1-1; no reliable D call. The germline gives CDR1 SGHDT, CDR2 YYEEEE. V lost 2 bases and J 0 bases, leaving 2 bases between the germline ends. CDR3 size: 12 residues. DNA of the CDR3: TGTGCCAGCAGCTTTATGAACACTGAAGCTTTCTTT. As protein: CASSFMNTEAFF.